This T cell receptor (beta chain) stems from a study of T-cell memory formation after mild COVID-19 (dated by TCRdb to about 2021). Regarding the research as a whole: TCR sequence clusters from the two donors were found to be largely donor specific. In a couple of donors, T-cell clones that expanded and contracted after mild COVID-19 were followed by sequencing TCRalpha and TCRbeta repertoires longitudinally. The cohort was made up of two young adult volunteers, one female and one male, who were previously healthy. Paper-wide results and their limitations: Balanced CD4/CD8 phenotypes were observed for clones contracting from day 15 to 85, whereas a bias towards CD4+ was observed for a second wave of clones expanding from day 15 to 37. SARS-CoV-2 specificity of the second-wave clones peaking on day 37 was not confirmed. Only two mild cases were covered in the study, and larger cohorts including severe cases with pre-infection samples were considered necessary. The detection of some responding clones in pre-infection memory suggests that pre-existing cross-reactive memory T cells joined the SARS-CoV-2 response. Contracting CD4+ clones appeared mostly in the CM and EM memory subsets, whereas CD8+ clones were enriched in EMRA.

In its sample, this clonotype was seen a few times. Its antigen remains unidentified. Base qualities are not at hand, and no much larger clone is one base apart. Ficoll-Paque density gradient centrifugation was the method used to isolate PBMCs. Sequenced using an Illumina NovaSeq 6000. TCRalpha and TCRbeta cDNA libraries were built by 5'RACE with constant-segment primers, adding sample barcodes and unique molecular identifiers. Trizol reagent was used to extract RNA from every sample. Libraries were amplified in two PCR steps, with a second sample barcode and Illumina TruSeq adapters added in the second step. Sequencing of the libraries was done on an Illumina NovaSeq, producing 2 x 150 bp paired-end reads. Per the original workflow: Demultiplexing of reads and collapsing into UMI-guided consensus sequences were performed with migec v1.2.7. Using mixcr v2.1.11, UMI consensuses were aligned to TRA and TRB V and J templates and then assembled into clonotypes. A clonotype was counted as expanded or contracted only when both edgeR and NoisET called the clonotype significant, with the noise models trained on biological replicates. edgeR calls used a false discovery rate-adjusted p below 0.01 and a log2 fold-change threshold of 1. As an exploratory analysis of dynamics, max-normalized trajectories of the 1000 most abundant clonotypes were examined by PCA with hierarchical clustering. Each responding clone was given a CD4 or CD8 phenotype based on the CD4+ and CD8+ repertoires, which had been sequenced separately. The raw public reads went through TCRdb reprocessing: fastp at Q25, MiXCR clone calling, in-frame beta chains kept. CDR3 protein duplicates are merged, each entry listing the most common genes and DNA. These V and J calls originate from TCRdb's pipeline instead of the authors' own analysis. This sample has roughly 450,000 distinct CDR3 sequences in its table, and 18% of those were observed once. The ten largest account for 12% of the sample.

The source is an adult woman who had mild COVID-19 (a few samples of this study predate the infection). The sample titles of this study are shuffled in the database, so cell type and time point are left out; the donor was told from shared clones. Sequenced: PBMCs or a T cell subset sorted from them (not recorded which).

In nucleotide form, the sequence is TGTGCCAGTAGTATGGTGAACACCGGGGAGCTGTTTTTT. It codes for CASSMVNTGELFF. The chain joins TRBV19 to TRBJ2-2, with no reliable assignment of the D segment. V loses 3 bases of germline sequence and J loses 1 base, and the interval between the two ends is 3 bases. In the germline V gene (reference sequence), CDR1 corresponds to LNHDA and CDR2 to SQIVND. Reading from cysteine to phenylalanine, the CDR3 counts 13 amino acids. Just CDR3 DNA is preserved here, 39 bases in frame from base 1.